What follows are 17 T cell receptor beta chains derived from one specimen sequenced in a study of T-cell reconstitution after alpha-beta-depleted transplantation in children. Their recognized antigens are unknown. This sample's TCRbeta library carried unique molecular identifier barcodes. TCRdb reprocessed the PCR reads with MiXCR, giving one entry per CDR3 protein. The sample has a few hundred thousand distinct CDR3 sequences; roughly 7.8% are singletons. Study-wide findings and caveats: Diversity and T-cell counts at one year after transplant derived mostly from new T cells.

The sequenced sample was peripheral blood, obtained 360 days after TCRalphabeta/CD19-depleted stem cell transplant. Every receptor here comes from a female patient between 2 and 10 years old who had a stem cell transplant for Fanconi anemia, so the T cells may come from the graft donor.

This clonotype was counted ten times or more. V usage is TRBV11-2 and J usage is TRBJ2-7; 8 positions agree with TRBD1. CDR1 is SGHAT, CDR2 FQNNGV, per germline. V trimming: 5 bases; J trimming: 4 bases; junction bases outside the gene matches: 13. CDR3 length equals 16 residues. The chain's CDR3 is CASSPRLTGVGYEQYF. The CDR3 coding sequence is TGTGCCAGCAGCCCTAGGTTGACAGGGGTCGGGTACGAGCAGTACTTC.

There are many counts of this clonotype. CDR3 sequence reads: CASSVGTHHELFF. CDR3 nucleotide sequence: TGTGCCAGCAGCGTAGGAACCCATCACGAACTGTTTTTT. J is TRBJ1-4 and V is TRBV9; D is unresolved. V gave up 0 bases and J gave up 12 bases, with 12 bases separating them. This CDR3 is built from 13 residues. Germline V lookup: CDR1 SGDLS, CDR2 YYNGEE.

The table lists this clonotype with many counts. The rearrangement uses TRBV20-1 and TRBJ1-1, with D unclear. Between the trimmed V and J ends, which lost 1 base and 9 bases, there was a span of 9 bases. CDR3 size: 11 residues. Germline-derived CDR1 and CDR2 are DFQATT and SNEGSKA (reference sequence). CDR3 DNA sequence: TGCAGTGCTAGAGTACGGGAAAAAGCTTTCTTT. It translates to CSARVREKAFF.

This clonotype was detected ten times or more. The CDR3 loop is CASSLGQGSTEAFF. CDR3 in DNA: TGTGCCAGCAGCCTGGGACAGGGTTCCACTGAAGCTTTCTTT. The chain combines TRBV12-3 or TRBV12-4 with TRBJ1-1; 9 nucleotides agree with TRBD1. The V segment lost 6 bases and the J segment 4 bases; nucleotides outside the gene matches: 6. The CDR3 consists of 14 residues.

At least ten counts were recorded for this clonotype. The CDR3 spells CSARDPDRRFGGYTF. CDR3 bases: TGCAGTGCTAGAGACCCGGACAGGCGTTTTGGGGGCTACACCTTC. The genes are TRBV20-1 and TRBJ1-2, with TRBD1 matching over 7 bases. The CDR3 has 15 residues. V was clipped by 0 bases and J by 8 bases; unmatched bases: 12. CDR1 and CDR2 (germline): DFQATT, SNEGSKA (reference sequence).

The J gene is TRBJ2-3, the V gene TRBV5-6; 11 nucleotides align to TRBD2. Looked up from germline, CDR1 is SGHDT and CDR2 is YYEEEE. This CDR3 spans 18 amino acids. V was clipped by 6 bases and J by 2 bases; unmatched bases: 14. This CDR3 is CASTRRGVLAGVTDTQYF. CDR3 nucleotide sequence: TGTGCCAGCACCCGGAGAGGAGTACTAGCGGGGGTCACAGATACGCAGTATTTT.

The sample holds many counts of this clonotype. The chain recombines TRBV29-1 with TRBJ2-7, with unresolved D. The CDR3 runs to 11 residues. CDR1 and CDR2 from the germline V gene are SQVTM and ANQGSEA. V gave up 5 bases and J gave up 2 bases, with 7 bases separating them. DNA of the CDR3: TGCAGCGTTTCCAGAGCCTACGAGCAGTACTTC. Translating it yields CSVSRAYEQYF.

The J gene is TRBJ2-1, the V gene TRBV5-4; D call uncertain. CDR3 length: 11 amino acids. V lost 0 bases to trimming and J lost 10 bases, with 5 bases between them. Germline-derived CDR1 and CDR2 are SGHNT and YYREEE (reference sequence). CDR3 sequence (DNA): TGTGCCAGCAGCTTGGCAACAGAGCAGTTCTTC. It translates to CASSLATEQFF. The full variable domain, its missing parts supplied by reference TRBV5-4 and TRBJ2-1, is ETGVTQSPTHLIKTRGQQVTLRCSSQSGHNTVSWYQQALGQGPQFIFQYYREEENGRGNFPPRFSGLQFPNYSSELNVNALELDDSALYLCASSLATEQFFGPGTRLTVL.

Only a few counts were recorded for this clonotype. The CDR3 spells CSARDPGSSYEQYF. The CDR3, as DNA: TGCAGTGCTAGAGATCCCGGGAGCTCCTACGAGCAGTACTTC. The chain combines TRBV20-1 with TRBJ2-7, with D possibly being TRBD2 (6 bases). The ends were cut back, 0 bases at V and 0 bases at J, with 9 bases in the middle. Germline CDR1 DFQATT, CDR2 SNEGSKA (reference sequence). The CDR3 loop spans 14 amino acids.

At least ten counts were recorded for this clonotype. CDR3 amino acids: CASSDDLGATSSSGANVLTF. CDR3 nucleotides: TGTGCCAGCAGTGATGACCTCGGGGCCACCAGCTCTTCTGGGGCCAACGTCCTGACTTTC. The chain employs TRBV2 and TRBJ2-6; D is tentatively TRBD1 or TRBD2 (5 bases each). The CDR3 sequence is 20 residues long. Deletions cut 3 bases from V and 1 base from J, with 22 bases between. Germline CDR1 reads SNHLY; CDR2 reads FYNNEI.

This clonotype appeared many times. The V gene is TRBV28, the J gene TRBJ1-2; 7 bases line up with TRBD1. Losses at the gene ends were 3 bases for V and 3 bases for J; bases not matched to a gene: 10. The CDR3 is 16 residues long. Germline loops: CDR1 MDHEN, CDR2 SYDVKM. CDR3 nucleotides: TGTGCCAGCAGTTTCCTCCACCACGGACAGGACTATGGCTACACCTTC. As protein: CASSFLHHGQDYGYTF.

The chain links TRBV5-4 to TRBJ2-1; weak D call: TRBD2 (7 bases). The V gene's germline CDR1 is SGHNT and CDR2 YYREEE (reference sequence). With 0 bases removed from V and 7 bases from J, the gap between germline ends came to 17 bases. The CDR3 loop spans 16 amino acids. The CDR3 nucleotides are TGTGCCAGCAGCTTGGATAAGTGGGGGGGCAGGAATGAGCAGTTCTTC. Translating gives CASSLDKWGGRNEQFF.

This clonotype was counted ten times or more. The chain carries TRBV6-5 and TRBJ2-2; D perhaps matches TRBD1 (6 bases). This CDR3 region has 13 residues. Germline V gives CDR1 MNHEY, CDR2 SVGAGI. The V end lost 5 bases, the J end lost 8 bases, and 12 bases lay between the germline ends. For the CDR3, the DNA is TGTGCCAGCAGTCGACAGGTCGGGGGGGAGCTGTTTTTT. Translating gives CASSRQVGGELFF.

In DNA, the CDR3 is TGTGCCAGCAGTTTATTCTCGAGGACTCTCCCAAACTATGGCTACACCTTC. Its translation is CASSLFSRTLPNYGYTF. V is TRBV28 and J is TRBJ1-2; D not certain. Germline-derived CDR1 and CDR2 are MDHEN and SYDVKM. The V and J ends lost 1 base and 2 bases respectively, with 17 bases between them. CDR3 size: 17 residues.

This clonotype appeared a few times. With a much larger clone just one base away, this may be a read error. The chain couples TRBV20-1 to TRBJ2-1; possible D gene TRBD2, 6 bases. The CDR3 extends over 17 amino acids. Germline V gives CDR1 DFQATT, CDR2 SNEGSKA (reference sequence). CDR3 coding DNA: TGCTGTGCTAGAGATCGACCGGGGACTCGGTCCTACAATGAGCAGTTCTTC. It yields the protein CCARDRPGTRSYNEQFF.

The chain has TRBV1 and TRBJ2-1; TRBD1 was called by the table and not checked on the DNA. TRBV1 has pseudogene status. This CDR3 contains 14 residues. The CDR3 DNA reads TGCCCCAGCAGCCCCGGGACAGGTGTTTTTGAGCAGTTCTTC. Translating gives CPSSPGTGVFEQFF.

This clonotype appeared many times. The genes are TRBV12-3 or TRBV12-4 and TRBJ1-2; tentative D call: TRBD1 (5 bases). Trimming took off 6 bases at V and 1 base at J, with 18 bases between the two ends. This CDR3 region has 16 residues. Written as DNA, the CDR3 is TGTGCCAGCAGCCTGCAGGGCGGACCTCTTAACTATGGCTACACCTTC. Its protein is CASSLQGGPLNYGYTF.